Sequencing of this TCR beta chain was carried out in a study of T-cell memory formation after mild COVID-19. Overall study context: Across donors, TCR clusters were largely donor specific. Study-level results: Mainly CM and EM harbored the contracting CD4+ clones; mainly EMRA harbored the CD8+ ones. Pre-infection memory held some responding clones, suggesting pre-existing cross-reactive T cells responded.

Comments on this clonotype: Its antigen remains unidentified.

The CDR3 totals 18 residues. V shed 3 bases, J shed 0 bases, and the junction held 5 bases outside the gene matches. Germline CDR1 SGDLS, CDR2 YYNGEE. One entry per CDR3 protein results from TCRdb running MiXCR on the 5' RACE reads. The repertoire has approximately 300,000 distinct CDR3 sequences, around a sixth of them found once; the top ten carry about a fifth. This TCR was sampled from a man between 18 and 29 years old who had mild COVID-19 (a few samples of this study predate the infection). Cell type and time point are not known. V and J are TRBV9 and TRBJ2-1; 14 nucleotides agree with TRBD2. The sequenced sample was PBMCs or a T cell subset sorted from them (not recorded which). This CDR3 reads CASSEGLAGASSYNEQFF. In DNA, the CDR3 is TGTGCCAGCAGCGAGGGACTAGCGGGGGCAAGCTCCTACAATGAGCAGTTCTTC.